This T cell receptor beta chain was documented in a study of T cell responses to AZD1222 COVID-19 vaccine. Turning to the study itself: Second-dose recipients at about 4 or about 12 weeks were treated as one pooled group. Points from the study as a whole: Donors were mostly white British, more females; clonal diversity possibly underestimated. Per reports, nearly half of all spike-specific TCRs target regions that are unmutated in variants.

Turning to this clone: Its antigen is undetermined.

The assay was immunoSEQ multiplex PCR, and TCRdb's table has in-frame clones only and misses some. The sample yields about 120,000 clones, more than 85% seen once. Germline V gene sequence: CDR1 LNHDA, CDR2 SQIVND (reference sequence). There are 12 residues in the CDR3. The V segment lost 8 bases and the J segment 6 bases; nucleotides outside the gene matches: 6. The clonotype originates from an adult in good health. The rearrangement links TRBV19 to TRBJ1-2, with TRBD1 identical over 7 bases. Sequenced here: peripheral blood, sampled on day 0 of AZD1222 vaccination. CDR3 region: CASRQGLNGYTF. CDR3 nucleotide sequence: TGTGCCAGTCGACAGGGTCTCAATGGCTACACCTTC.